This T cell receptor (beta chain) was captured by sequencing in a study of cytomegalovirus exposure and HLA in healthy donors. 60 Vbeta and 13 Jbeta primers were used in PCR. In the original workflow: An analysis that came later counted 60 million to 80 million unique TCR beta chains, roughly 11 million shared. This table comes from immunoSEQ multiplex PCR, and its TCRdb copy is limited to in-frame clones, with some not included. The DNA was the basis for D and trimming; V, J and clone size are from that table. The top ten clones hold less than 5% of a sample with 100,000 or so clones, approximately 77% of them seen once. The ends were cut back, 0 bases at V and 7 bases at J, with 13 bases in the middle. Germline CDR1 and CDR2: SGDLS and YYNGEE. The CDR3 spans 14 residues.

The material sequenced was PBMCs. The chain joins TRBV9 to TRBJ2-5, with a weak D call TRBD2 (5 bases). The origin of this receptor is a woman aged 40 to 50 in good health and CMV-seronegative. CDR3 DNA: TGTGCCAGCAGCGTAGTGCCTGAAGAGGGGACCCAGTACTTC. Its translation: CASSVVPEEGTQYF.